This T cell receptor beta chain comes out of a study of T cell responses to AZD1222 COVID-19 vaccine. J lost 3 bases, V lost 1 base, and 9 bases had no gene match. Per germline, CDR1 MGHRA and CDR2 YSYEKL. CDR3 size: 17 residues. The data were produced by immunoSEQ multiplex PCR, yet TCRdb's version contains in-frame clones alone and is incomplete. The sample lists 150,000 to 200,000 clones; 85% to 95% were seen once. The sequencing used peripheral blood, collected on day 0 of AZD1222 vaccination. This receptor was taken from an adult in good health. The chain has TRBV4-1 and TRBJ2-1; the match to TRBD1 covers 7 bases. The CDR3 region is CASSQGGRTGHYNEQFF. CDR3 in DNA: TGCGCCAGCAGCCAAGGGGGACGGACAGGCCACTACAATGAGCAGTTCTTC.